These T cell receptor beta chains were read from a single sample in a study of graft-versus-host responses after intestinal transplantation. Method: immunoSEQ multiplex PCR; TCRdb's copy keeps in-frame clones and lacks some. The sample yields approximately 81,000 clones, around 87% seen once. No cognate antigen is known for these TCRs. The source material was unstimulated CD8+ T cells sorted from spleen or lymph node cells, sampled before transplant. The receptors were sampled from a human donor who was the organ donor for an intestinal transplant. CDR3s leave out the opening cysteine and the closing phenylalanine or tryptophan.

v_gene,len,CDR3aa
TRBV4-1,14,ASSQETGSSYNEQF
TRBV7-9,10,ASSFGNTEAF
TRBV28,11,ASSPRGPDGYT
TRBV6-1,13,ASSDSAGDTGELF
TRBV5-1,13,ASSPLGGGVPEQF
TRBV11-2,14,ASSSTSGGASGELF
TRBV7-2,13,ASSSGTGSYNEQF
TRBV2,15,ASTDNRGTGWDTEAF
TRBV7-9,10,ASSFSAGEQF
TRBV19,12,ASQTSGTYNEQF
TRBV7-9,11,ASSLSDYQPQH
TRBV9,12,ASSVGWVGNTIY
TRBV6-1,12,ASSEGTANTEAF
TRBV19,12,ASSHGTGARPLH
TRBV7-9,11,ASSLAPPQQAF
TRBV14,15,ASSQDLVRTAGETQY
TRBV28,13,ASSSSGGYQETQY
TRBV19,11,ASRGQGGYEQY
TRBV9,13,ASSAFGDINSPLH
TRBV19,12,ASRLRGQNTEAF
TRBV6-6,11,ASSYGQLYEQY
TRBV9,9,ASSSYYGYT
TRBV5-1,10,ASSRGAGELF
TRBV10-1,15,ASSEGQLNSGANVLT
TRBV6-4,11,ARWTGRTDTQY
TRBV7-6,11,ASSLAANTEAF
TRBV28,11,ASSLIRNYGYT
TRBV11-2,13,ASSLDPDSNTEAF
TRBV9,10,ASSAMDGEQF
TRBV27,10,ASSSPTGELF
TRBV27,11,ASSFSVNTEAF
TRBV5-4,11,ASSNGWEYEQY
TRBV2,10,ATRGSTDTQY
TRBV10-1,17,ASSVLERSHKSRANVLT
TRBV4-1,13,ASSQVVAGNTEAF
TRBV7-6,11,ASSLGVKEKLF
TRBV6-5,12,ASRLTVDFEKLF
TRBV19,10,ASSIGSTEAF
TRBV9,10,ASSDRGGEQY
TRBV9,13,ASSVGLGGAYEQY
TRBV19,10,ASSFSSGEQY
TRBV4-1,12,ASSQEGARETQY
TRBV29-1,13,SVGKTGDSYNEQF
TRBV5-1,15,ASSLDPGTINYYGYT
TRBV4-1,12,ASSQAFGRAEAF
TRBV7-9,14,ASSSSAWEGSNGYT
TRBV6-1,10,ASSEGQIVAF
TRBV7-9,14,ASSLAGLPSYNEQF
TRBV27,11,ASSLGSNGEQY
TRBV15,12,AISGGSSGNTIY
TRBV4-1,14,ASSQGGGSNTGELF
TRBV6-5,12,ASSYSWGNYGYT
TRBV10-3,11,AITAGGYNEQF
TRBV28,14,ASSFLGQVANEKLF